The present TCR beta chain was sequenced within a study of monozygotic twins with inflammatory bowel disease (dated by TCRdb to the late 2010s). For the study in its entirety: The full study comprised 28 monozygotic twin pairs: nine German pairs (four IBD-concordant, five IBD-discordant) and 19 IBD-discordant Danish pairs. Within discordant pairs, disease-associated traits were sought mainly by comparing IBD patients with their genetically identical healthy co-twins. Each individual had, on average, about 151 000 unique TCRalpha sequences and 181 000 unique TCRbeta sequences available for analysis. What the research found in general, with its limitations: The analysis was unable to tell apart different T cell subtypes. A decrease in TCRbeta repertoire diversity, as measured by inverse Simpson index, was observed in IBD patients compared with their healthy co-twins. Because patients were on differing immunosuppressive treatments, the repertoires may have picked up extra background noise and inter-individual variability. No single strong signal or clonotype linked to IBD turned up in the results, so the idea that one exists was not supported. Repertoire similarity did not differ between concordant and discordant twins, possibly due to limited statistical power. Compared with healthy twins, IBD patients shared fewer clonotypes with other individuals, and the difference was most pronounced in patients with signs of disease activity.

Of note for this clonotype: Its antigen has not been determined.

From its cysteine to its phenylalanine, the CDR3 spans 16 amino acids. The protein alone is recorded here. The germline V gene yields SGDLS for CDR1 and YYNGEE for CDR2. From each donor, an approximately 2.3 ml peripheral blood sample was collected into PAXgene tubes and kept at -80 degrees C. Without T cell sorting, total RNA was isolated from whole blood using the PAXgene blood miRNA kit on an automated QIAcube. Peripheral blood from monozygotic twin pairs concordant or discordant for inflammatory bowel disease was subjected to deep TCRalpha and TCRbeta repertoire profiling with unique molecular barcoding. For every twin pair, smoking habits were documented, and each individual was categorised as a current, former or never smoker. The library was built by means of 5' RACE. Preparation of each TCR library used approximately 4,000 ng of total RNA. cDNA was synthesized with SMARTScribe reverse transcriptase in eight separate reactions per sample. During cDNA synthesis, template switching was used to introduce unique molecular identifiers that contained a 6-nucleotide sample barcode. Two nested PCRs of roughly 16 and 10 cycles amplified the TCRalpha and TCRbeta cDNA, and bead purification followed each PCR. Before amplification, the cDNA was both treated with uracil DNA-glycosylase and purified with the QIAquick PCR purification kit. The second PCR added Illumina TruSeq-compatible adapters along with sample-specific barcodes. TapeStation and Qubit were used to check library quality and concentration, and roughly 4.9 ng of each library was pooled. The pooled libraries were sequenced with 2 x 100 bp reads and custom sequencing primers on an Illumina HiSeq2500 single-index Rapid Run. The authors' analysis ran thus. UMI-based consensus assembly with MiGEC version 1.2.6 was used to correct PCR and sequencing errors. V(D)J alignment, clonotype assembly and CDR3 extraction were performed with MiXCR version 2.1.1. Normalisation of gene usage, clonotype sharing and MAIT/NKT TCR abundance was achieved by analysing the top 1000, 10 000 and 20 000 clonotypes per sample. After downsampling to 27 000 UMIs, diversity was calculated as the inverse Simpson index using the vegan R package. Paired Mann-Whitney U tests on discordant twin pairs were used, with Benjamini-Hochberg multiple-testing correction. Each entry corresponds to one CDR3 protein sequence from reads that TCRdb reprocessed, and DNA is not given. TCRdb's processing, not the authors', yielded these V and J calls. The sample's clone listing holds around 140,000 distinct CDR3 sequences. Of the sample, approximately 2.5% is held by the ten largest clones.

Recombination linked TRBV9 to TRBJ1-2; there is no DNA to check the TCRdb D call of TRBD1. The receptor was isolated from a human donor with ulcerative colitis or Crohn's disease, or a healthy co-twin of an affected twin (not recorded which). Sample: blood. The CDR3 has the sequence CASSVGRARDMYGYTF.